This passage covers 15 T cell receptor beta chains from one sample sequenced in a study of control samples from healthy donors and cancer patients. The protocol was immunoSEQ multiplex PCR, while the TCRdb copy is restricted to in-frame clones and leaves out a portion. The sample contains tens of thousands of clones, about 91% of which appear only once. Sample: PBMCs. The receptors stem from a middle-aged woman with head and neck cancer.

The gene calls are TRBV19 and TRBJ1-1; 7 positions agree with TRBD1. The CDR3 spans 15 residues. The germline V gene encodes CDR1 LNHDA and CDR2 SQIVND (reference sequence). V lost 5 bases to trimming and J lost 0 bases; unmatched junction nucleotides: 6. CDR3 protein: CASSAGGSMNTEAFF. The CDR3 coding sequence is TGTGCCAGTAGTGCAGGGGGATCGATGAACACTGAAGCTTTCTTT. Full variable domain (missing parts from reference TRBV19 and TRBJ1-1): DGGITQSPKYLFRKEGQNVTLSCEQNLNHDAMYWYRQDPGQGLRLIYYSQIVNDFQKGDIAEGYSVSREKKESFPLTVTSAQKNPTAFYLCASSAGGSMNTEAFFGQGTRLTVV.

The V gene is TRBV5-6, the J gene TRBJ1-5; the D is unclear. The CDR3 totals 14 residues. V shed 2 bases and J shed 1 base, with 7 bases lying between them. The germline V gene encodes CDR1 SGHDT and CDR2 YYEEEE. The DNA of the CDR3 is TGTGCCAGCAGCTTTTCAGGAAGCAATCAGCCCCAGCATTTT. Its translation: CASSFSGSNQPQHF.

CDR3 sequence reads: CASSDEGETQYF. For the CDR3, the DNA is TGTGCCAGCAGTGATGAGGGAGAGACCCAGTACTTC. J is TRBJ2-5 and V is TRBV6-4; tentatively, D is TRBD2 (5 bases). The CDR3 spans 12 residues. Deletions cut 3 bases from V and 4 bases from J, with 6 bases between. Germline CDR1 and CDR2: MRHNA and SNTAGT.

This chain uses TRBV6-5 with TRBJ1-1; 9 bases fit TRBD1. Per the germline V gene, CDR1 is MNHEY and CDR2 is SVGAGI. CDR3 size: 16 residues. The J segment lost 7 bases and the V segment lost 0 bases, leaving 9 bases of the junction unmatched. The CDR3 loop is CASSYSPTTGQGEAFF. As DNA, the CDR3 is TGTGCCAGCAGTTACTCGCCGACAACGGGACAGGGTGAAGCTTTCTTT.

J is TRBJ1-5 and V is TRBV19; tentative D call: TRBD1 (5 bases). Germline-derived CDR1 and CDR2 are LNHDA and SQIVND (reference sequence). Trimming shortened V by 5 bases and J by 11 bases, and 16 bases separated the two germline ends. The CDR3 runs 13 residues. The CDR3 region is CASSAGTAAAQHF. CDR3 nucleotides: TGTGCCAGTAGTGCCGGGACGGCGGCGGCCCAGCATTTT.

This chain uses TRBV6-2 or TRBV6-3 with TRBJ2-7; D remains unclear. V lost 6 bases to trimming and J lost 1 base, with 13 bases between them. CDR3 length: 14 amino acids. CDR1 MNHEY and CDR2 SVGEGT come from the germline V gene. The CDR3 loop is CASSGQGYSYEQYF. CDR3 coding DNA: TGTGCCAGCAGCGGGCAAGGATATTCCTACGAGCAGTACTTC.

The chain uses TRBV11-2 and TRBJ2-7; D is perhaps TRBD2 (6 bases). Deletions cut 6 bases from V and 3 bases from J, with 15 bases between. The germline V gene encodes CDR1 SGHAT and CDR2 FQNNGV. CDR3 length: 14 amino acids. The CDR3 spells CASRALGLNYEQYF. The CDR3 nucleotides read TGTGCCAGCAGGGCCCTGGGACTGAACTACGAGCAGTACTTC.

The CDR3 coding sequence is TGCGCCAGCTCACTAGCGGTTGCACGGAGGACGCAGTATTTT. It codes for CASSLAVARRTQYF. The rearrangement links TRBV5-1 to TRBJ2-3; 8 nucleotides match TRBD2. CDR1 and CDR2 (germline): SGHRS, YFSETQ. Trimming cost V 7 bases and J 9 bases; bases outside gene matches: 13. The CDR3 runs 14 residues.

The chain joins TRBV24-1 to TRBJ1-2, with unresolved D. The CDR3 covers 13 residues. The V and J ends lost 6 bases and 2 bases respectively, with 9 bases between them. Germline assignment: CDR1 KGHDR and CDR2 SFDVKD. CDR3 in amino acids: CATSSGGNYGYTF. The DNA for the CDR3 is TGTGCCACCAGTTCGGGAGGAAACTATGGCTACACCTTC.

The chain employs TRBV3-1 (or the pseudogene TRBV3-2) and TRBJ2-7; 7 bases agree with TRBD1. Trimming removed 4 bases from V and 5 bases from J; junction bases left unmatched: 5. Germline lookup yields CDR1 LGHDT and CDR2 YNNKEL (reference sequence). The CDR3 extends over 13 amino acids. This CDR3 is CASSLATGNEQYF. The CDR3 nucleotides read TGTGCCAGCAGCCTTGCGACAGGGAACGAGCAGTACTTC.

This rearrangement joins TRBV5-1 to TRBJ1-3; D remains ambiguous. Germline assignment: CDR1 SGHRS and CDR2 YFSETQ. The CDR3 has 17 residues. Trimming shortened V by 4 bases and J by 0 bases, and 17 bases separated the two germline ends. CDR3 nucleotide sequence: TGCGCCAGCAGCCGAACACCGGACCTATCCTCTGGAAACACCATATATTTT. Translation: CASSRTPDLSSGNTIYF. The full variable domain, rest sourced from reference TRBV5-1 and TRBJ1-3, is KAGVTQTPRYLIKTRGQQVTLSCSPISGHRSVSWYQQTPGQGLQFLFEYFSETQRNKGNFPGRFSGRQFSNSRSEMNVSTLELGDSALYLCASSRTPDLSSGNTIYFGEGSWLTVV.

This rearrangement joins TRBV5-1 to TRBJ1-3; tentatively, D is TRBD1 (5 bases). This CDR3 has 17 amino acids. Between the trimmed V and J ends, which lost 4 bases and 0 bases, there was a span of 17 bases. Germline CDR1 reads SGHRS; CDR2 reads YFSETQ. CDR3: CASSLGGGPSSGNTIYF. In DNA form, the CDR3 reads TGCGCCAGCAGCCTTGGGGGAGGCCCGAGCTCTGGAAACACCATATATTTT.

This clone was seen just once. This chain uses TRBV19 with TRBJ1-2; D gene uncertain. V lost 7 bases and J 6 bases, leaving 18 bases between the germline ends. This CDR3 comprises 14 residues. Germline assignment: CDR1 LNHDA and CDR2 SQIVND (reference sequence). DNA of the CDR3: TGTGCCAGTACCGACACACCATCGAGGGATGGCTACACCTTC. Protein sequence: CASTDTPSRDGYTF.

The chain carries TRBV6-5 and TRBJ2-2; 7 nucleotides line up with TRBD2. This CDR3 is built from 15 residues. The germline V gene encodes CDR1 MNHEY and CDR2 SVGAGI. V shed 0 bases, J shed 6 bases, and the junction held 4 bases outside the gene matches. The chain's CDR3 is CASSYSGREAGELFF. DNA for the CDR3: TGTGCCAGCAGTTACTCGGGGAGGGAAGCCGGGGAGCTGTTTTTT.

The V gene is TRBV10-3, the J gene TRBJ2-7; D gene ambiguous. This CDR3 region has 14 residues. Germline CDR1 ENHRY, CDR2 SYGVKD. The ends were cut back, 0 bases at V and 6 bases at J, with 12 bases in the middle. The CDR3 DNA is TGTGCCATCAGTGAGTCGGTCCTAGACGCCGAGCAGTACTTC. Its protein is CAISESVLDAEQYF.